The 29 T cell receptor beta chains given below trace back to one sample, sequenced in a study of glioma-infiltrating T cells after dendritic cell vaccination (TCRdb year 2016). The protocol used for the library was the immunoSEQ multiplex PCR assay. TCRdb retrieved this table from immuneACCESS and kept in-frame rearrangements only. Not all clones are present; in checked studies, unresolved V genes account for under half, and no reason is known for the remainder. The sample contains some 100,000 clones, approximately 87% of them found a single time. Clones ranked in the top ten supply roughly 2.9% of the sample. Material: blood, obtained before dendritic cell vaccination. These receptors all come from a human donor with glioblastoma.

The chain uses TRBV5-6 and TRBJ2-1; TRBD2 matches at 13 bases. The CDR3 totals 16 residues. V was clipped by 4 bases and J by 4 bases; unmatched bases: 5. From germline, CDR1 is SGHDT and CDR2 YYEEEE. CDR3 loop: CASSRGLAGDYNEQFF. The CDR3, as DNA: TGTGCCAGCAGCAGAGGACTAGCGGGAGATTACAATGAGCAGTTCTTC.

V usage is TRBV2 and J usage is TRBJ2-3; D might be TRBD2 (5 bases). The CDR3 is 14 residues long. Trimming left V 5 bases short and J 2 bases short, with 11 bases between. CDR1 is SNHLY and CDR2 is FYNNEI in the germline V gene. CDR3 sequence reads: CASSTDLATDTQYF. The CDR3 nucleotides read TGTGCCAGCAGTACGGACTTAGCCACAGATACGCAGTATTTT.

This chain connects TRBV19 to TRBJ2-5, with 15 bases lining up with TRBD2. Looked up from germline, CDR1 is LNHDA and CDR2 is SQIVND (reference sequence). The CDR3 covers 16 residues. The V gene end was trimmed by 4 bases and the J gene end by 5 bases; junction bases not matched to a gene: 5. CDR3 DNA: TGTGCCAGTAGTAGTGGACTAGCGGGAGGGGGGGAGACCCAGTACTTC. It codes for CASSSGLAGGGETQYF.

In its sample, this clone was seen many times. This rearrangement joins TRBV7-9 to TRBJ1-1, with 8 bases fitting TRBD1. This CDR3 is built from 15 residues. Germline CDR1 reads SEHNR; CDR2 reads FQNEAQ (reference sequence). With 5 bases clipped from V and 0 bases from J, the junction kept 5 bases outside the gene matches. CDR3 sequence: CASSARQGMNTEAFF. The CDR3 nucleotides read TGTGCCAGCAGCGCCCGACAGGGGATGAACACTGAAGCTTTCTTT.

The CDR3 region has the DNA TGTGCCAGCATTCGACAGCTCTCTGGAAACACCATATATTTT. This translates into CASIRQLSGNTIYF. The genes are TRBV6-1 and TRBJ1-3, with a weak D call TRBD1 (5 bases). The CDR3 runs 14 residues. Germline CDR1 is MNHNS and CDR2 is SASEGT. V was pared by 7 bases and J by 0 bases, with 10 bases between.

The chain carries TRBV5-6 and TRBJ2-7, with a possible D match to TRBD1 (6 bases). V was trimmed by 0 bases and J by 4 bases, leaving 17 bases between them. CDR1 and CDR2 (germline): SGHDT, YYEEEE. The CDR3 totals 16 residues. The CDR3 coding sequence is TGTGCCAGCAGCTTGGCCGGACTGGCAGGGGTGTACGAGCAGTACTTC. This sequence encodes CASSLAGLAGVYEQYF.

In its sample, this clone was seen a few times. This chain connects TRBV30 to TRBJ2-4; 7 bases match TRBD1. V was pared by 4 bases and J by 0 bases, with 3 bases of the junction left unmatched. Germline values: CDR1 GTSNPN, CDR2 SVGIG (reference sequence). CDR3 length equals 14 residues. The CDR3 region has the DNA TGTGCCTGGACGGGACAGTTAGCCAAAAACATTCAGTACTTC. Translation: CAWTGQLAKNIQYF.

The V gene is TRBV10-3, the J gene TRBJ2-3; 11 positions agree with TRBD2. V gave up 4 bases and J gave up 5 bases; unmatched junction bases: 5. CDR1 is ENHRY, CDR2 SYGVKD, per germline. CDR3 length equals 15 residues. CDR3: CAISVAGGSGDTQYF. The CDR3 DNA sequence: TGTGCCATCAGTGTAGCGGGGGGGAGCGGAGATACGCAGTATTTT.

This clone is a singleton in its sample. This chain joins TRBV6-5 and TRBJ2-3; maybe TRBD2 (7 bases). Between the trimmed V and J ends, which lost 9 bases and 3 bases, there was a span of 16 bases. CDR1 is MNHEY and CDR2 is SVGAGI in the germline V gene. The length of the CDR3 is 14 residues. The CDR3 here is CASSPGGWTDTQYF. Written as DNA, the CDR3 is TGTGCCAGTTCCCCGGGGGGCTGGACAGATACGCAGTATTTT.

V is TRBV5-1 and J is TRBJ1-4; 7 bases align to TRBD1. The CDR3 extends over 14 amino acids. With V trimmed by 5 bases and J by 0 bases, 1 base remained unmatched. Germline CDR1 is SGHRS and CDR2 is YFSETQ. The DNA for the CDR3 is TGCGCCAGCAGAGGGGGCGCAACTAATGAAAAACTGTTTTTT. Encoded protein: CASRGGATNEKLFF.

The gene calls are TRBV5-6 and TRBJ2-3, with D maybe TRBD2 (7 bases). The CDR3 consists of 15 residues. Germline V gene sequence: CDR1 SGHDT, CDR2 YYEEEE. V lost 0 bases, J lost 2 bases, and 10 bases lay in between. The CDR3 sequence: CASSLGGGATDTQYF. DNA for the CDR3: TGTGCCAGCAGCTTGGGTGGGGGGGCCACAGATACGCAGTATTTT.

The genes are TRBV5-1 and TRBJ1-1; D unclear. With 4 bases removed from V and 1 base from J, the gap between germline ends came to 8 bases. Germline V gene data show CDR1 as SGHRS and CDR2 as YFSETQ. The CDR3 covers 13 residues. CDR3 nucleotide sequence: TGCGCCAGCAGCCTGACAACGAACACTGAAGCTTTCTTT. It encodes CASSLTTNTEAFF.

The chain links TRBV27 to TRBJ2-2; D possibly corresponds to TRBD1 (6 bases). The CDR3 extends over 18 amino acids. V gave up 4 bases and J gave up 2 bases, with 20 bases separating them. Per the germline V gene, CDR1 is MNHEY and CDR2 is SMNVEV (reference sequence). CDR3 loop: CASSSIEIRDINTGELFF. CDR3 bases: TGTGCCAGCAGTTCTATAGAAATTCGGGACATAAACACCGGGGAGCTGTTTTTT.

The chain combines TRBV19 with TRBJ2-7; D possibly corresponds to TRBD1 (6 bases). V lost 6 bases, J lost 2 bases, and 17 bases lay in between. The CDR3 covers 15 residues. Germline-derived CDR1 and CDR2 are LNHDA and SQIVND (reference sequence). The CDR3 protein is CASSPQGKGPYEQYF. In DNA form, the CDR3 reads TGTGCCAGTAGCCCTCAGGGGAAGGGGCCCTACGAGCAGTACTTC.

This clone showed up just a few times. This sequence joins TRBV7-9 and TRBJ2-1; 8 positions agree with TRBD2. This CDR3 comprises 13 residues. After removal of 5 bases from V and 12 bases from J, the junction contained 9 bases not matched to a gene. The germline CDR1 and CDR2 sequences are SEHNR and FQNEAQ (reference sequence). CDR3 nucleotides: TGTGCCAGCAGCCCCCCTGCGGGAGGTTGGCAGTTCTTC. Protein sequence: CASSPPAGGWQFF.

This chain joins TRBV6-4 and TRBJ2-2; TRBD1 aligns across 9 bases. This CDR3 has 16 residues. CDR1 and CDR2 (germline): MRHNA, SNTAGT. With 5 bases clipped from V and 5 bases from J, the junction kept 9 bases outside the gene matches. The CDR3 bases are TGTGCCAGCAGTCCCGGACAGGGGTTTGGAACCGGGGAGCTGTTTTTT. Residues: CASSPGQGFGTGELFF.

V usage is TRBV6-1 and J usage is TRBJ2-7, with D unresolved. Germline CDR1 reads MNHNS; CDR2 reads SASEGT. V shed 7 bases and J shed 0 bases, with 16 bases lying between them. There are 15 residues in the CDR3. The CDR3 protein is CASKAEQIGSYEQYF. The CDR3, as DNA: TGTGCCAGCAAGGCTGAACAGATTGGCTCCTACGAGCAGTACTTC.

This chain links TRBV5-4 with TRBJ1-2, with D possibly TRBD1 on 6 matching bases. CDR1 and CDR2 from the germline V gene are SGHNT and YYREEE (reference sequence). V dropped 6 bases and J dropped 0 bases, with 15 bases sitting between them. The CDR3 loop spans 15 amino acids. In DNA, the CDR3 is TGTGCCAGCACTCGTAGGGGGGGATCTAACTATGGCTACACCTTC. Its translation is CASTRRGGSNYGYTF.

V usage is TRBV11-2 and J usage is TRBJ2-1, with 12 bases aligning to TRBD2. Trimming took 5 bases from V and 4 from J; bases not matched to a gene: 3. CDR3 length: 15 residues. Germline CDR1 is SGHAT and CDR2 is FQNNGV. In nucleotides, the CDR3 is TGTGCCAGCAGCCGGACTAGCGGGATGTACAATGAGCAGTTCTTC. Protein sequence: CASSRTSGMYNEQFF. Using reference TRBV11-2 and TRBJ2-1 for the parts outside the CDR3, the full variable domain is EAGVAQSPRYKIIEKRQSVAFWCNPISGHATLYWYQQILGQGPKLLIQFQNNGVVDDSQLPKDRFSAERLKGVDSTLKIQPAKLEDSAVYLCASSRTSGMYNEQFFGPGTRLTVL.

This chain uses TRBV7-9 with TRBJ2-5, with TRBD1 matching over 7 bases. The CDR3 contains 16 residues. Germline trimming cut 1 base from V and 1 base from J; bases unmatched to any gene: 6. The germline V gene encodes CDR1 SEHNR and CDR2 FQNEAQ (reference sequence). The CDR3 nucleotides are TGTGCCAGCAGCTTAGGTCGGGACAGCATCCAAGAGACCCAGTACTTC. Protein sequence: CASSLGRDSIQETQYF.

The chain links TRBV11-3 to TRBJ2-1; maybe TRBD2 (5 bases). The germline V gene encodes CDR1 SGHNT and CDR2 YENEEA. The CDR3 extends over 13 amino acids. V was clipped by 2 bases and J by 5 bases, with 7 bases between them. This CDR3 is CASSLRRDNEQFF. The DNA for the CDR3 is TGTGCCAGCAGCTTACGGCGGGACAATGAGCAGTTCTTC. Drawing the rest from reference TRBV11-3 and TRBJ2-1, the complete variable domain is EAGVVQSPRYKIIEKKQPVAFWCNPISGHNTLYWYLQNLGQGPELLIRYENEEAVDDSQLPKDRFSAERLKGVDSTLKIQPAELGDSAVYLCASSLRRDNEQFFGPGTRLTVL.

This rearrangement joins TRBV7-2 to TRBJ2-7; 9 positions agree with TRBD1. Losses at the gene ends were 1 base for V and 2 bases for J; bases not matched to a gene: 3. The CDR3 contains 15 residues. Looked up from germline, CDR1 is SGHTA and CDR2 is FQGNSA. The CDR3 loop reads CASSLDWTGAYEQYF. The CDR3 DNA reads TGTGCCAGCAGCTTAGACTGGACAGGGGCCTACGAGCAGTACTTC.

This clone has just one count. The genes are TRBV6-1 and TRBJ1-5, with a possible D match to TRBD1 (6 bases). The CDR3 extends over 14 amino acids. Germline-derived CDR1 and CDR2 are MNHNS and SASEGT. V dropped 5 bases and J dropped 1 base, with 9 bases sitting between them. The CDR3 sequence: CASSLQGSNQPQHF. CDR3 nucleotide sequence: TGTGCCAGCAGTTTACAGGGAAGCAATCAGCCCCAGCATTTT.

The V call is TRBV5-1, the J call TRBJ2-3; 8 nucleotides match TRBD1. Germline V CDR1 and CDR2: SGHRS, YFSETQ. V gave up 4 bases and J gave up 7 bases; unmatched junction bases: 14. This CDR3 is 16 amino acids long. CDR3 sequence reads: CASSPTGVRGTNTQYF. The CDR3, as DNA: TGCGCCAGCAGCCCGACAGGGGTAAGAGGCACGAATACGCAGTATTTT.

The rearrangement links TRBV6-5 to TRBJ2-7; 10 bases align to TRBD2. J lost 1 base, V lost 6 bases, and 3 bases had no gene match. The CDR3 has 14 amino acids. From germline, CDR1 is MNHEY and CDR2 SVGAGI. This CDR3 is CASRVLAGSYEQYF. CDR3 DNA sequence: TGTGCCAGCAGGGTACTAGCGGGGTCCTACGAGCAGTACTTC.

The chain has TRBV5-6 and TRBJ2-3; possibly TRBD2 for D (6 bases). The CDR3 runs 14 residues. The germline V and J ends were trimmed by 4 bases and 8 bases, with 17 bases remaining between them. CDR1 is SGHDT and CDR2 is YYEEEE in the germline V gene. Written as DNA, the CDR3 is TGTGCCAGCAGCCCGGACTACATTGGAGGTACGCAGTATTTT. Translating gives CASSPDYIGGTQYF.

Only a few counts were recorded for this clone. V is TRBV2 and J is TRBJ1-1; possibly TRBD1 for D (6 bases). V lost 5 bases and J lost 3, with 13 bases in between. Germline V gives CDR1 SNHLY, CDR2 FYNNEI. The CDR3 contains 14 residues. As DNA, the CDR3 is TGTGCCAGCAGTCTACAGGGAAAAGACACTGAAGCTTTCTTT. It codes for CASSLQGKDTEAFF.

The V gene is TRBV5-1, the J gene TRBJ2-2; 9 nucleotides match TRBD2. Trimming cost V 0 bases and J 7 bases; bases outside gene matches: 7. The CDR3 sequence is 16 residues long. Germline V gene data show CDR1 as SGHRS and CDR2 as YFSETQ. This chain's CDR3 is CASSLEPSGTYGELFF. CDR3 coding DNA: TGCGCCAGCAGCTTGGAACCTAGCGGGACTTACGGGGAGCTGTTTTTT. The whole variable domain, filled in from reference TRBV5-1 and TRBJ2-2, reads KAGVTQTPRYLIKTRGQQVTLSCSPISGHRSVSWYQQTPGQGLQFLFEYFSETQRNKGNFPGRFSGRQFSNSRSEMNVSTLELGDSALYLCASSLEPSGTYGELFFGEGSRLTVL.

The chain couples TRBV4-3 to TRBJ2-1; tentatively, D is TRBD1 (5 bases). Trimming pared 3 bases from V and 7 bases from J, leaving 16 bases between. The CDR3 has 15 amino acids. In germline, CDR1 is LGHNA, CDR2 YSLEER. The CDR3 region is CASSHLRAGSNEQFF. DNA for the CDR3: TGCGCCAGCAGCCACCTCCGGGCAGGGTCGAATGAGCAGTTCTTC.